Following are 26 T cell receptor beta chains from one sample sequenced in a study of CD8+CD57+ T cells in acquired aplastic anemia. Genomic DNA provided the template from which TCR beta VDJ and CDR3 profiles were obtained. TCRdb passed the reads through MiXCR, listing each CDR3 protein once. Counted here are about 130,000 distinct CDR3 sequences, around 41% occurring once; the ten biggest clones make up roughly 8.1%. The sample comprised sorted CD4+, CD8+, or CD8+CD57+ T cells (not recorded which) from PBMCs. Receptor source: a human donor in good health, serving as a control.

There are a few counts of this clonotype. The gene calls are TRBV3-1 and TRBJ1-2; D may be TRBD1 (5 bases). The germline gives CDR1 LGHDT, CDR2 YNNKEL (reference sequence). This CDR3 spans 16 amino acids. The V gene lost 0 bases and the J gene lost 3 bases, with 14 bases spanning the gap. CDR3 region: CASSQDPAGMYYGYTF. The CDR3, as DNA: TGTGCCAGCAGCCAAGATCCCGCAGGGATGTACTATGGCTACACCTTC.

This clonotype was seen repeatedly, ten times or more. The chain joins TRBV20-1 to TRBJ2-3, with D perhaps matching TRBD1 (6 bases). The CDR3 runs 14 residues. From germline, CDR1 is DFQATT and CDR2 SNEGSKA (reference sequence). The ends were cut back, 0 bases at V and 6 bases at J, with 13 bases in the middle. CDR3 amino acids: CSARDRGHLDTQYF. DNA of the CDR3: TGCAGTGCTAGAGATCGGGGACATTTGGATACGCAGTATTTT.

This clonotype was observed many times. The rearrangement links TRBV29-1 to TRBJ1-5; 7 bases fit TRBD1. The CDR3 contains 13 residues. Germline CDR1 is SQVTM and CDR2 is ANQGSEA. J lost 4 bases, V lost 4 bases, and 4 bases had no gene match. The CDR3 nucleotides read TGCAGCGTTGCCCCACAGGGGAATCAGCCCCAGCATTTT. This encodes CSVAPQGNQPQHF.

This clonotype showed up many times. The chain recombines TRBV4-2 with TRBJ2-3; the match to TRBD2 covers 14 bases. Trimming removed 1 base from V and 1 base from J; junction bases left unmatched: 4. CDR1 is LGHNA and CDR2 is YNFKEQ in the germline V gene. This CDR3 spans 18 amino acids. The CDR3 region has the DNA TGTGCCAGCAGCCAAGTTGGGACTAGCGGGAGCGGCACAGATACGCAGTATTTT. Amino acids: CASSQVGTSGSGTDTQYF.

This clonotype was observed at least ten times. In DNA, the CDR3 is TGCGCCAGCAGCTTGGCCGGAAGGAGTGGCTACACCTTC. It encodes CASSLAGRSGYTF. The chain employs TRBV5-1 and TRBJ1-2; D is unclear. CDR3 length: 13 residues. The V and J ends lost 0 bases and 7 bases respectively, with 10 bases between them. Germline V gene data show CDR1 as SGHRS and CDR2 as YFSETQ. The full variable domain, with the rest looked up from reference TRBV5-1 and TRBJ1-2, is KAGVTQTPRYLIKTRGQQVTLSCSPISGHRSVSWYQQTPGQGLQFLFEYFSETQRNKGNFPGRFSGRQFSNSRSEMNVSTLELGDSALYLCASSLAGRSGYTFGSGTRLTVV.

Note on this clonotype: The final CDR3 position lacks the conserved phenylalanine or tryptophan, pointing to a likely read error. The chain uses TRBV25-1 and TRBJ1-1, with D maybe TRBD1 (5 bases). The CDR3 spans 15 residues. Trimming cost V 6 bases and J 1 base, with 15 bases left between them. The germline V gene encodes CDR1 MGHDK and CDR2 SYGVNS. Here the CDR3 DNA reads TGTGCCAGCAGAGACAGATCTGTTCCGAACACTGAAGCTTTCCTT. This translates into CASRDRSVPNTEAFL.

Ten or more counts support this clonotype. The CDR3 DNA sequence: TGTGCCAGCAGCTTAAGGGTTCTGGGTAATACTGAAGCTTTCTTT. Translated: CASSLRVLGNTEAFF. This chain links TRBV7-2 with TRBJ1-1; D is unclear. CDR1 is SGHTA, CDR2 FQGNSA, per germline. Trimming stripped 2 bases from V and 5 bases from J, with 15 bases between. The CDR3 sequence is 15 residues long.

Concerning this clonotype itself: This may stem from a read error, because a much larger clone lies one nucleotide away. The rearrangement joins TRBV5-4 to TRBJ2-7, with 8 bases matching TRBD2. The CDR3 has 15 residues. The germline CDR1 and CDR2 sequences are SGHNT and YYREEE (reference sequence). V lost 2 bases, J lost 5 bases, and 9 bases stayed unmatched. In DNA form, the CDR3 reads TGTGCCAGCAGCTTTTCCGGGACTAGAATGCACGAGCAGTACTTC. Translation gives CASSFSGTRMHEQYF.

Turning to this clonotype: Mismatch with germline at one junction end may stem from a read error. V gene TRBV2 combines with J gene TRBJ2-2; perhaps TRBD1 as D (6 bases). Germline V lookup: CDR1 SNHLY, CDR2 FYNNEI. This CDR3 spans 14 amino acids. The CDR3 region has the DNA TGTGCCAGCAGTGGAGACAGGAAACACCGGGGAGCTGTTTTT. Protein: CASSGDRKHRGAVF.

This chain connects TRBV15 to TRBJ1-2, with D uncertain. Trimming removed 0 bases at V and 5 bases at J, with 10 bases between. The CDR3 consists of 14 residues. Germline V gene data show CDR1 as LNHNV and CDR2 as YYDKDF (reference sequence). The CDR3 DNA follows: TGTGCCACCAGCAGAGATGAAACGGTGTATGGCTACACCTTC. It is translated as CATSRDETVYGYTF.

Concerning this clonotype itself: A much larger clonotype is one base distant, so this may be a read error. This chain uses TRBV6-1 with TRBJ1-6; TRBD1 matches at 9 bases. CDR3 length: 16 residues. The trim removed 3 bases at V and 8 bases at J, leaving 8 bases unmatched. Per germline, CDR1 MNHNS and CDR2 SASEGT. The CDR3 spells CASSEGDRVKYSPLHF. The CDR3, as DNA: TGTGCCAGCAGTGAGGGGGACAGGGTTAAATATTCACCCCTCCACTTT.

This chain connects TRBV30 to TRBJ2-7, with D tentatively TRBD1 or TRBD2 (5 bases each). The DNA end lines up better with TRBJ2-1; the J call may be wrong. There are 13 residues in the CDR3. CDR1 is GTSNPN, CDR2 SVGIG, per germline (reference sequence). CDR3 region: CAWSAGDPGEQFF. The DNA of the CDR3 is TGTGCCTGGAGTGCCGGGGACCCCGGTGAGCAGTTCTTC.

The CDR3 region is CSVPSGDTQYF. In nucleotides, the CDR3 is TGCAGCGTTCCCTCCGGAGATACGCAGTATTTT. The rearrangement uses TRBV29-1 and TRBJ2-3; the D is unclear. V lost 5 bases and J 5 bases, leaving 8 bases between the germline ends. Germline V gene lookup returns CDR1 SQVTM and CDR2 ANQGSEA. This CDR3 region has 11 residues.

This chain connects TRBV20-1 to TRBJ2-6; 9 nucleotides match TRBD1. The V gene end was trimmed by 6 bases and the J gene end by 1 base; junction bases not matched to a gene: 7. Germline V gives CDR1 DFQATT, CDR2 SNEGSKA (reference sequence). The CDR3 is made up of 16 amino acids. The chain's CDR3 is CSAPGQGSSGANVLTF. CDR3 DNA: TGCAGTGCCCCGGGACAGGGTTCATCTGGGGCCAACGTCCTGACTTTC.

This clonotype was seen a few times. J is TRBJ1-2 and V is TRBV2, with TRBD1 matching 8 bases. The CDR3 spans 11 residues. The junction had 4 bases not matched to a gene; V was cut back by 8 bases and J by 8 bases. The V gene's germline CDR1 is SNHLY and CDR2 FYNNEI. CDR3 in amino acids: CASDRGGGYTF. CDR3 sequence (DNA): TGTGCCAGCGACAGGGGAGGCGGCTACACCTTC. The full variable domain, with the rest looked up from reference TRBV2 and TRBJ1-2, is EPEVTQTPSHQVTQMGQEVILRCVPISNHLYFYWYRQILGQKVEFLVSFYNNEISEKSEIFDDQFSVERPDGSNFTLKIRSTKLEDSAMYFCASDRGGGYTFGSGTRLTVV.

The chain carries TRBV10-2 and TRBJ2-7, with D possibly matching TRBD2 (6 bases). The V and J ends lost 4 bases and 2 bases respectively, with 9 bases between them. This CDR3 spans 13 amino acids. Germline V gene sequence: CDR1 WSHSY, CDR2 SAAADI. DNA of the CDR3: TGCGCCAGCAGTGCCGGGACTCCCTACGAGCAGTACTTC. Translated: CASSAGTPYEQYF.

This clonotype was observed at least ten times. The V and J genes are TRBV19 and TRBJ2-5; D is uncertain. Trimming took 0 bases from V and 6 from J, leaving 17 bases between them. This CDR3 region has 16 residues. Germline loops: CDR1 LNHDA, CDR2 SQIVND (reference sequence). In DNA form, the CDR3 reads TGTGCCAGTAGTATAGACCGAACAGCTCTCCTACAGACCCAGTACTTC. Its protein is CASSIDRTALLQTQYF.

This clonotype was seen at least ten times. The CDR3 DNA follows: TGCAGTGCTTCCGGGTTCCTCCGGATGTCCCAGCATTTT. This gives the protein CSASGFLRMSQHF. The chain joins TRBV20-1 to TRBJ1-5; D remains ambiguous. The CDR3 is 13 residues long. V dropped 5 bases and J dropped 11 bases, with 19 bases sitting between them. Germline V gene data show CDR1 as DFQATT and CDR2 as SNEGSKA (reference sequence).

With respect to this clonotype: A single base separates this from a much larger clone, so it may be a read error. The chain employs TRBV9 and TRBJ2-4; either TRBD1 or TRBD2 may supply D (5 bases each). Per the germline V gene, CDR1 is SGDLS and CDR2 is YYNGEE. The CDR3 has 16 amino acids. CDR3 sequence reads: CASSVGEGLAGNTQYF. The DNA for the CDR3 is TGTGCCAGCAGCGTGGGGGAAGGGCTAGCTGGTAACACTCAGTACTTC.

This clonotype showed up many times. This chain joins TRBV10-1 and TRBJ2-7; 7 positions match TRBD1. Germline CDR1 WNHNN, CDR2 SYGVQD (reference sequence). CDR3 length: 15 amino acids. The trim removed 0 bases at V and 3 bases at J, leaving 5 bases unmatched. The CDR3 DNA sequence: TGCGCCAGCAGTGAGTCTCCGAGACAGGGCTACGAGCAGTACTTC. This sequence encodes CASSESPRQGYEQYF.

This chain uses TRBV20-1 with TRBJ2-7; perhaps TRBD1 as D (6 bases). The V gene's germline CDR1 is DFQATT and CDR2 SNEGSKA (reference sequence). This CDR3 has 14 amino acids. V shed 0 bases and J shed 3 bases, with 12 bases lying between them. The CDR3 spells CSARDRSQGYEQYF. The CDR3 DNA reads TGCAGTGCTAGAGATAGGTCACAGGGCTACGAGCAGTACTTC.

This clonotype was seen repeatedly, ten times or more. The chain employs TRBV30 and TRBJ2-3; D is ambiguous. Trimming cost V 1 base and J 2 bases, with 10 bases left between them. This CDR3 has 14 residues. The germline gives CDR1 GTSNPN, CDR2 SVGIG (reference sequence). CDR3 in DNA: TGTGCCTGGAGTGACTACTCATACACAGATACGCAGTATTTT. It codes for CAWSDYSYTDTQYF.

The rearrangement links TRBV15 to TRBJ2-1, with a weak D call TRBD1 (5 bases). The germline V gene has CDR1 LNHNV and CDR2 YYDKDF (reference sequence). Trimming took 0 bases from V and 5 from J, leaving 14 bases between them. The CDR3 is made up of 16 amino acids. The CDR3 sequence is CATSRDGQGMNNEQFF. The CDR3 bases are TGTGCCACCAGCAGAGATGGGCAGGGAATGAACAATGAGCAGTTCTTC.

The chain combines TRBV15 with TRBJ2-7; D not certain. The germline V and J ends were trimmed by 5 bases and 3 bases, with 17 bases remaining between them. From germline, CDR1 is LNHNV and CDR2 YYDKDF (reference sequence). CDR3 length equals 15 residues. The CDR3 region is CATSGSFGPNYEQYF. The CDR3 nucleotides read TGTGCCACCAGCGGATCGTTTGGACCGAACTACGAGCAGTACTTC.

In this sample, this clonotype turned up many times. V is TRBV5-1 and J is TRBJ2-1; TRBD2 matches at 8 bases. J gave up 8 bases and V 5 bases, and 6 bases lay outside the gene matches. In germline, CDR1 is SGHRS, CDR2 YFSETQ. This CDR3 has 13 residues. CDR3 sequence: CASSGLAYDEQFF. CDR3 nucleotides: TGCGCCAGCAGTGGACTAGCTTACGATGAGCAGTTCTTC.

This rearrangement joins TRBV20-1 to TRBJ2-5; 8 bases align to TRBD1. Germline V gene lookup returns CDR1 DFQATT and CDR2 SNEGSKA (reference sequence). The CDR3 length is 12 residues. The V segment lost 6 bases and the J segment 5 bases; nucleotides outside the gene matches: 5. The CDR3 loop reads CSARTGLETQYF. Here the CDR3 DNA reads TGCAGTGCCAGGACAGGGCTTGAGACCCAGTACTTC.